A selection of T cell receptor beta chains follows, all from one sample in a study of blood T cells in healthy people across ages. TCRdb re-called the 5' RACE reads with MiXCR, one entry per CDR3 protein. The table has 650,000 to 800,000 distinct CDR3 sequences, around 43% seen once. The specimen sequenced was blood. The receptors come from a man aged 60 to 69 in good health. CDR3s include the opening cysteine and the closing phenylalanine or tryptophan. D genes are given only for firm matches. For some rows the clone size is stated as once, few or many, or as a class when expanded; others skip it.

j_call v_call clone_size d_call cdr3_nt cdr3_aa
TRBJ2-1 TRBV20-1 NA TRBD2 TGCAGTGCTAGCGCCCTCCTAGCGGGGGGGCCCGGTGATGTTTATGAGCAGTTCTTC CSASALLAGGPGDVYEQFF
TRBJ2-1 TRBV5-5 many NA TGTGCCAGCAGCTCCAGGGGTCAGAGCTCCTACAATGAGCAGTTCTTC CASSSRGQSSYNEQFF
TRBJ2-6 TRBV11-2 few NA TGTGCCAGCAGCTCTGGCCTACGTCAGGGGGACTTATCAGGGGCCAACGTCCTGACTTTC CASSSGLRQGDLSGANVLTF
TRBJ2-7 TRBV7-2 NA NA TGTGCCAGCAGCTTAGCTTACAGGGTTAGAGGCAATGAGCAGTACTTC CASSLAYRVRGNEQYF
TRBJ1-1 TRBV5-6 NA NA TGTGCCAGCAGCTTGAGGCACGGCGGAAACACTGAAGCTTTCTTT CASSLRHGGNTEAFF
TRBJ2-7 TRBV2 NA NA TGTGCCAGCACCAGGGGTCTCTCCTACAATGAGCAGTACTTC CASTRGLSYNEQYF
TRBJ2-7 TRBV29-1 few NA TGCAGCGTTGAAAGGGGTCCCTACGAGCAGTACTTC CSVERGPYEQYF
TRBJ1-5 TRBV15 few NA TGTGCCACCAGCAGAGACTGGGGGGACCAGCCCCAGCATTTT CATSRDWGDQPQHF
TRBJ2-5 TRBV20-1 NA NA TGCAGTGCTAGAGGCGTCAAGGTGGGAGAGCAGTACTTC CSARGVKVGEQYF
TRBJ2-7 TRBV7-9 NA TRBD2 TGTGCCAGCAGCCTCGGACTAGCGGGAGTATCCCACGAGCAGTACTTC CASSLGLAGVSHEQYF
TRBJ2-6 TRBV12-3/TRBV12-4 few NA TGTGCCAGCACCCAGGGGGGCTCTGGGGCCAACGTCCTGACTTTC CASTQGGSGANVLTF
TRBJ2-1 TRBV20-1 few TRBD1 TGCAGTGCTACGGGGACAGGGAATCTGAATGAGCAGTTCTTC CSATGTGNLNEQFF
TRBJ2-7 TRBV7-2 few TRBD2 TGTGCCAGCAGCTTGAGGACGAGGAGTCTAGCGGGGGGCCCCCAGTACTTC CASSLRTRSLAGGPQYF
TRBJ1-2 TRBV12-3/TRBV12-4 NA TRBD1 TGTGCCAGCACCCCGGGACAGCCCTATGGCTACACCTTC CASTPGQPYGYTF
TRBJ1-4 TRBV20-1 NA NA TGCAGTGCTAGACAGGGATCTTTTGAAAAACTGTTTTTT CSARQGSFEKLFF
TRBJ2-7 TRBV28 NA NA TGTGCCAGCAGCAACCCGAACCTCTACGAGCAGTACTTC CASSNPNLYEQYF
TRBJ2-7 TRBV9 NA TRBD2 TGTGCCAGCAGCGAAGGGACTAGCGCCATCTACAATGAGCAGTACTTC CASSEGTSAIYNEQYF
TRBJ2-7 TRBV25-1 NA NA TGTGCCAGCAGTGATTTGGACGAAGCCTACGAGCAGTACTTC CASSDLDEAYEQYF
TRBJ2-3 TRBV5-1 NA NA TGCGCCAGCAGCCCGGATCTGTATTCCCCAGATACGCAGTATTTT CASSPDLYSPDTQYF
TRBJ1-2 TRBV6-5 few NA TGTGCCAGCCGACGGGGGTCCCCAAACTATGGCTACACCTTC CASRRGSPNYGYTF